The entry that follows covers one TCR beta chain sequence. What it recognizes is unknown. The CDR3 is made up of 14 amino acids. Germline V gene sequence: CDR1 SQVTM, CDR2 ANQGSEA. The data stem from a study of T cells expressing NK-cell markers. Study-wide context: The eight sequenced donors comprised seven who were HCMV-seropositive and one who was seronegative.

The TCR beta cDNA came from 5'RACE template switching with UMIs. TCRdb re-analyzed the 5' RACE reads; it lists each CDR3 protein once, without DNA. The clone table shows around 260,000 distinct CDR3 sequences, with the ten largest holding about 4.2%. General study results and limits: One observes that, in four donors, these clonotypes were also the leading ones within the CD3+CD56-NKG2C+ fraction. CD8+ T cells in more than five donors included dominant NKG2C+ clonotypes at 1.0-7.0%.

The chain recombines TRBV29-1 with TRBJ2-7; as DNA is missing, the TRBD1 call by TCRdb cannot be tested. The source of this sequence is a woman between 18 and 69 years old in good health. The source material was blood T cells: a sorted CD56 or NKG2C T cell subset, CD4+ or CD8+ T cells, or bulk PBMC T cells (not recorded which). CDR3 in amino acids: CSVDGGTGVYEQYF.